This T cell receptor (beta chain) was retrieved from a study of T-cell memory formation after mild COVID-19. Regarding the study as a whole: Memory sampled before infection contained some responding clones, suggesting cross-reactive memory joined. In second-wave clones peaking day 37, SARS-CoV-2 specificity remained unconfirmed.

5'RACE primed from the constant segment yielded TCR alpha and TCR beta cDNA libraries bearing sample barcodes and UMIs. MiXCR, run by TCRdb on the 5' RACE reads, gives a single entry per CDR3 protein. The data hold about 190,000 distinct CDR3 sequences, with about 16% observed a single time. In its sample, this clonotype was seen many times. The antigen is undetermined. Sequenced sample: PBMCs or a T cell subset sorted from them (not recorded which). The TCR originated in an adult woman who had mild COVID-19 (a few samples of this study predate the infection). Cell type and time point are not known.

CDR3 loop: CASSRGQGTNKYEKLFF. CDR3 DNA: TGCGCCAGCAGCCGTGGACAGGGAACGAATAAGTATGAAAAACTGTTTTTT. V is TRBV4-3 and J is TRBJ1-4; 8 nucleotides match TRBD1. From germline, CDR1 is LGHNA and CDR2 YSLEER. The length of the CDR3 is 17 residues. With V trimmed by 4 bases and J by 6 bases, 13 bases remained unmatched.